Listed below are T cell receptor beta chains from one sample, sequenced in a study of control samples from healthy donors and cancer patients. Sequencing was performed with immunoSEQ multiplex PCR; in TCRdb, only in-frame clones are kept and a portion is missing. The sample yields approximately 230,000 clones, 82% seen once. Input material: PBMCs. The receptors here all came from a woman in her sixties with lung cancer. Both conserved end residues are trimmed from each CDR3. A D gene is named only where the DNA matches it firmly.

V gene	J gene	D gene	CDR3 protein
TRBV30	TRBJ2-5	TRBD1	AWSRDRQETQY
TRBV2	TRBJ2-7	-	ASSEGTWAATYEQY
TRBV9	TRBJ2-7	TRBD2	ASSVAPAGVREQY
TRBV28	TRBJ2-7	TRBD2	ASSSTSDYEQY
TRBV29-1	TRBJ1-1	-	SVGDSHTEAF
TRBV9	TRBJ1-5	-	ASSVGSLGNQPQH
TRBV19	TRBJ2-4	-	ASSTTGGNIQY
TRBV9	TRBJ1-1	-	ASSERQVPNTEAF
TRBV27	TRBJ2-1	-	ASSRRESYNEQF
TRBV4-1	TRBJ1-1	-	ASSLQARNTEAF
TRBV5-1	TRBJ2-3	TRBD1	ASSLGQGATDTQY
TRBV6-2/TRBV6-3	TRBJ2-1	TRBD2	ASSYSVVAGDNEQF
TRBV14	TRBJ1-4	-	ASTRAPNEKLF
TRBV5-6	TRBJ1-5	-	ASSANSQPQH
TRBV10-1	TRBJ2-7	TRBD2	ASSATSGSRGHEQY
TRBV9	TRBJ2-1	TRBD1	ASSVGQGASYNEQF
TRBV7-8	TRBJ1-5	-	ASSPRAPH
TRBV7-8	TRBJ2-2	TRBD2	ASSWGGSANTGELF
TRBV7-9	TRBJ2-1	-	ASSQGSPSYNEQF
TRBV7-8	TRBJ1-5	-	ASSLDVSNQPQH
TRBV2	TRBJ2-1	-	ASRVLGEQF
TRBV21-1	TRBJ2-7	-	ASSKAEGYSYEQY
TRBV19	TRBJ2-3	TRBD1	ASSIEGRQGSTDTQY
TRBV6-5	TRBJ2-3	TRBD1	ATLNRGTDTQY
TRBV9	TRBJ2-2	-	ASSLGAGANTGELF
TRBV3-1/TRBV3-2	TRBJ2-5	-	ASSQGRTLSETQY
TRBV2	TRBJ1-5	-	ASSAKENQPQH
TRBV5-1	TRBJ2-1	-	ASSGTVSSYNEQF
TRBV5-6	TRBJ1-4	TRBD1	ASSWGEQGIGEKLF
TRBV18	TRBJ1-3	TRBD1	ASSSARQGSGNTIY
TRBV5-4	TRBJ1-4	-	ASSPDREKLF
TRBV28	TRBJ1-2	-	ASSLGRGKVYGYT
TRBV6-5	TRBJ1-1	-	ASKPPQNTEAF
TRBV18	TRBJ2-3	-	ASSGGSGIRTQY
TRBV2	TRBJ1-5	-	ASSESNSDQPQH
TRBV7-8	TRBJ2-4	-	ASSLAGGTYTGAKNIQY
TRBV6-1	TRBJ1-6	TRBD1	ASSEAPGTGKSPLH
TRBV4-2	TRBJ2-3	-	ASSHGEGTDTQY
TRBV2	TRBJ2-3	-	ASSVQRIGSPGDTQY
TRBV5-8	TRBJ2-7	-	ASGGVGISYEQY
TRBV19	TRBJ1-1	-	ASSFREISGTEAF
TRBV12-3/TRBV12-4	TRBJ1-5	-	ASSSNRDQPQH
TRBV29-1	TRBJ2-1	TRBD2	SVASGGVYNEQF
TRBV28	TRBJ2-3	TRBD1	ASSLPGQGED
TRBV9	TRBJ2-2	-	ASSGYRSSGSGELF
TRBV2	TRBJ1-1	TRBD1	ASYKTGQPNEAF
TRBV20-1	TRBJ2-3	TRBD2	SASYSTSGRTDTQY
TRBV5-1	TRBJ1-3	-	ASSLNQGTGNTIY
TRBV11-2	TRBJ2-7	TRBD1	ASSWTGQSSYEQY
TRBV7-2	TRBJ1-1	-	ASSLGTYYTEAF
TRBV11-2	TRBJ2-7	TRBD1	ASSPLRRDRGLSYEQY